These 14 T cell receptor beta chains came from one sample sequenced in a study of cytomegalovirus exposure and HLA in healthy donors. The PCR employed 60 Vbeta primers together with 13 Jbeta primers. Profiled with immunoSEQ multiplex PCR; TCRdb holds only in-frame clones, not every one. The data show approximately 92,000 clones, about 84% seen once. The sequencing input was PBMCs. The receptors originated from a girl aged 2 to 9 in good health and CMV-seropositive.

The chain uses TRBV6-5 and TRBJ2-3; perhaps TRBD2 as D (6 bases). CDR1 is MNHEY and CDR2 is SVGAGI in the germline V gene. There are 13 residues in the CDR3. The V and J ends lost 5 bases and 0 bases respectively, with 6 bases between them. CDR3 residues: CASSRGSTDTQYF. In DNA form, the CDR3 reads TGTGCCAGCAGTCGGGGGAGCACAGATACGCAGTATTTT.

This chain connects TRBV4-3 to TRBJ2-5; tentative D call: TRBD2 (5 bases). Germline CDR1 is LGHNA and CDR2 is YSLEER. The CDR3 is made up of 14 amino acids. V dropped 0 bases and J dropped 11 bases, with 16 bases sitting between them. CDR3 sequence (DNA): TGCGCCAGCAGCCAAGATTTAGAGGGTTGGGAGCAGTACTTC. Translated: CASSQDLEGWEQYF.

J is TRBJ2-7 and V is TRBV10-3; TRBD1 matches 8 bases. The CDR3 is 13 amino acids. V lost 10 bases, J lost 6 bases, and 11 bases stayed unmatched. Germline values: CDR1 ENHRY, CDR2 SYGVKD. The CDR3 protein is CATKTGAPPEQYF. As DNA, the CDR3 is TGTGCCACCAAGACAGGGGCCCCCCCCGAGCAGTACTTC.

This rearrangement joins TRBV7-2 to TRBJ2-2; D is uncertain. V was clipped by 2 bases and J by 7 bases, with 5 bases between them. This CDR3 comprises 12 residues. Germline assignment: CDR1 SGHTA and CDR2 FQGNSA. CDR3 region: CASSLLYGELFF. For the CDR3, the DNA is TGTGCCAGCAGCTTATTGTACGGGGAGCTGTTTTTT. Looking up the rest from reference TRBV7-2 and TRBJ2-2 gives the full variable domain: GAGVSQSPSNKVTEKGKDVELRCDPISGHTALYWYRQSLGQGLEFLIYFQGNSAPDKSGLPSDRFSAERTGGSVSTLTIQRTQQEDSAVYLCASSLLYGELFFGEGSRLTVL.

On this clone itself: The junction departs from the called germline gene at one end, perhaps through a read error. This chain connects TRBV7-9 to TRBJ2-7; D is possibly TRBD1 (5 bases). CDR3 length: 12 amino acids. The germline V gene encodes CDR1 SEHNR and CDR2 FQNEAQ (reference sequence). CDR3 nucleotides: TGTGCCAGCAGTTGGACCCTGCAGGGCAAAGACTTC. It encodes CASSWTLQGKDF.

The chain employs TRBV28 and TRBJ2-7, with TRBD2 matching over 10 bases. The germline V gene has CDR1 MDHEN and CDR2 SYDVKM. Trimming removed 6 bases from V and 1 base from J; junction bases left unmatched: 3. CDR3 length: 14 residues. The CDR3 DNA sequence: TGTGCCAGCAGCACTAGCGGGGCATCCTACGAGCAGTACTTC. Translated: CASSTSGASYEQYF.

This rearrangement joins TRBV7-9 to TRBJ2-5; D is possibly TRBD1 (5 bases). CDR1 is SEHNR and CDR2 is FQNEAQ in the germline V gene (reference sequence). This CDR3 spans 15 amino acids. Between the trimmed V and J ends, which lost 1 base and 3 bases, there was a span of 12 bases. CDR3 loop: CASSLDLRVKETQYF. The CDR3 DNA sequence: TGTGCCAGCAGCTTAGATCTCAGGGTAAAAGAGACCCAGTACTTC.

This rearrangement joins TRBV5-1 to TRBJ2-2; no definite D call. This CDR3 has 14 residues. The germline CDR1 and CDR2 sequences are SGHRS and YFSETQ. The V end lost 1 base, the J end lost 3 bases, and 7 bases lay between the germline ends. CDR3 region: CASSLSQDTGELFF. The CDR3 DNA sequence: TGCGCCAGCAGCTTGTCGCAGGACACCGGGGAGCTGTTTTTT. Variable domain in full (rest from reference TRBV5-1 and TRBJ2-2): KAGVTQTPRYLIKTRGQQVTLSCSPISGHRSVSWYQQTPGQGLQFLFEYFSETQRNKGNFPGRFSGRQFSNSRSEMNVSTLELGDSALYLCASSLSQDTGELFFGEGSRLTVL.

The chain joins TRBV14 to TRBJ2-4; possible D gene TRBD1, 6 bases. The CDR3 has 13 residues. Germline V gives CDR1 SGHDN, CDR2 FVKESK. With 3 bases removed from V and 8 bases from J, the gap between germline ends came to 11 bases. The CDR3 DNA sequence: TGTGCCAGCAGCCACCCAGGGGTAGACATTCAGTACTTC. The encoded protein is CASSHPGVDIQYF.

The CDR3 is CASSIRVGNQPQHF. As DNA, the CDR3 is TGTGCCAGCAGTATCAGGGTTGGCAATCAGCCCCAGCATTTT. This chain joins TRBV27 and TRBJ1-5; D is possibly TRBD1 (5 bases). The CDR3 has 14 amino acids. V was cut by 5 bases and J by 2 bases, with 10 bases left in between. Germline assignment: CDR1 MNHEY and CDR2 SMNVEV (reference sequence).

The genes are TRBV30 and TRBJ2-4; possibly TRBD2 for D (5 bases). Trimming took 5 bases from V and 0 from J, leaving 11 bases between them. The germline V gene encodes CDR1 GTSNPN and CDR2 SVGIG (reference sequence). The CDR3 spans 14 residues. CDR3 protein: CAWGGRVAKNIQYF. CDR3 DNA: TGTGCCTGGGGAGGTAGAGTAGCCAAAAACATTCAGTACTTC.

The chain is built from TRBV2 and TRBJ2-1; D gene ambiguous. CDR3 length: 11 amino acids. Trimming took off 7 bases at V and 4 bases at J, with 5 bases between the two ends. Germline V gives CDR1 SNHLY, CDR2 FYNNEI. The CDR3 is CASNQYNEQFF. Here the CDR3 DNA reads TGTGCCAGCAATCAGTACAATGAGCAGTTCTTC.

CDR3 in DNA: TGCGCCAGCAGACAGGGGAACGAGCAGTACTTC. Encoded protein: CASRQGNEQYF. The rearrangement joins TRBV4-1 to TRBJ2-7; 7 bases line up with TRBD1. The CDR3 is 11 residues long. The V gene end was trimmed by 6 bases and the J gene end by 5 bases; junction bases not matched to a gene: 1. The V gene's germline CDR1 is MGHRA and CDR2 YSYEKL.

The rearrangement links TRBV7-9 to TRBJ2-7; tentatively, D is TRBD1 (5 bases). This CDR3 has 14 residues. The V end lost 1 base, the J end lost 3 bases, and 10 bases lay between the germline ends. Germline loops: CDR1 SEHNR, CDR2 FQNEAQ (reference sequence). CDR3 residues: CASSLGGAGYEQYF. The CDR3 coding sequence is TGTGCCAGCAGCTTAGGTGGGGCAGGCTACGAGCAGTACTTC. Using reference TRBV7-9 and TRBJ2-7 for the parts outside the CDR3, the full variable domain is DTGVSQNPRHKITKRGQNVTFRCDPISEHNRLYWYRQTLGQGPEFLTYFQNEAQLEKSRLLSDRFSAERPKGSFSTLEIQRTEQGDSAMYLCASSLGGAGYEQYFGPGTRLTVT.